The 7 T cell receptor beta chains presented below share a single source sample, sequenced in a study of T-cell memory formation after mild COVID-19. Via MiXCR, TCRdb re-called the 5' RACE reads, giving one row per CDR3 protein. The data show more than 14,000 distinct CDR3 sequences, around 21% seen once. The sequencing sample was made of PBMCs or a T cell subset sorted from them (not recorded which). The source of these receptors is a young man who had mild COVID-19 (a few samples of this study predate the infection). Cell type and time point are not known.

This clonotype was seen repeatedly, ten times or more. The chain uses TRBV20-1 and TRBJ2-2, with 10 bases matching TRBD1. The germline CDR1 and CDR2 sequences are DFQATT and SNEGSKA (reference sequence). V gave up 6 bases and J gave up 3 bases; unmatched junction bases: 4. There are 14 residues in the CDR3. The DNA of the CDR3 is TGCAGTGCCGGAGACAGGGGGCACACCGGGGAGCTGTTTTTT. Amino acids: CSAGDRGHTGELFF.

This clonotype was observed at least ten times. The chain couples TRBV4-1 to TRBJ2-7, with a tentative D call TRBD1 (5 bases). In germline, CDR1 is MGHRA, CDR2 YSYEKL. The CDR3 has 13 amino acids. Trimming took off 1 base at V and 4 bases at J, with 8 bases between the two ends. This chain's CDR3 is CASSQVQGYEQYV. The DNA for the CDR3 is TGCGCCAGCAGCCAAGTTCAGGGATACGAGCAGTACGTC.

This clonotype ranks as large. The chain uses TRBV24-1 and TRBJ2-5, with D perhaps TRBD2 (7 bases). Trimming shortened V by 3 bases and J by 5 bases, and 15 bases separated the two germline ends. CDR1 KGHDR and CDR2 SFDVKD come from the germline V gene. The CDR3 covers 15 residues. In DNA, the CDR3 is TGTGCCACCAGTGATGCAGGGGAGGGTCGGGAGACCCAGTACTTC. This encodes CATSDAGEGRETQYF.

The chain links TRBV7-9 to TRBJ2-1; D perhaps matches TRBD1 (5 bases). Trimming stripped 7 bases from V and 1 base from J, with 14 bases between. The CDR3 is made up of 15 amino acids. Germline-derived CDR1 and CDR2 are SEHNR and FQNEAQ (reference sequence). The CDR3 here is CASTTAGSSYNEQFF. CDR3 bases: TGTGCCAGCACTACGGCAGGGTCATCCTACAATGAGCAGTTCTTC. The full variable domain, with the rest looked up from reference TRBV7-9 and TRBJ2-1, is DTGVSQNPRHKITKRGQNVTFRCDPISEHNRLYWYRQTLGQGPEFLTYFQNEAQLEKSRLLSDRFSAERPKGSFSTLEIQRTEQGDSAMYLCASTTAGSSYNEQFFGPGTRLTVL.

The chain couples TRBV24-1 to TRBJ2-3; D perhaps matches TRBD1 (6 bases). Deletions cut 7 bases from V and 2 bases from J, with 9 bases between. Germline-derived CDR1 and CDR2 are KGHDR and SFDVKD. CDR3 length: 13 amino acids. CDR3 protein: CATRDSFTDTQYF. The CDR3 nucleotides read TGTGCCACCAGGGACAGTTTCACAGATACGCAGTATTTT.

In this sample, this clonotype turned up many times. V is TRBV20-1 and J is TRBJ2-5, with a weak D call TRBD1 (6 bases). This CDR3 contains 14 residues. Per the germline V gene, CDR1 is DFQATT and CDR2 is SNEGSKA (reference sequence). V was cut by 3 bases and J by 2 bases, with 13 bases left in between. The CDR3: CSASGWGRQETQYF. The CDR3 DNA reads TGCAGTGCTAGTGGCTGGGGGCGACAAGAGACCCAGTACTTC.

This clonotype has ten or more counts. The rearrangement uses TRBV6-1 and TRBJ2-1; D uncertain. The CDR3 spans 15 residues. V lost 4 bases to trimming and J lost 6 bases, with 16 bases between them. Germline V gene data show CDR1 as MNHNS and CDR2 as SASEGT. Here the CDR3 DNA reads TGTGCCAGCAGTGGGCGAAGGGTAGACATCAATGAGCAGTTCTTC. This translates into CASSGRRVDINEQFF.